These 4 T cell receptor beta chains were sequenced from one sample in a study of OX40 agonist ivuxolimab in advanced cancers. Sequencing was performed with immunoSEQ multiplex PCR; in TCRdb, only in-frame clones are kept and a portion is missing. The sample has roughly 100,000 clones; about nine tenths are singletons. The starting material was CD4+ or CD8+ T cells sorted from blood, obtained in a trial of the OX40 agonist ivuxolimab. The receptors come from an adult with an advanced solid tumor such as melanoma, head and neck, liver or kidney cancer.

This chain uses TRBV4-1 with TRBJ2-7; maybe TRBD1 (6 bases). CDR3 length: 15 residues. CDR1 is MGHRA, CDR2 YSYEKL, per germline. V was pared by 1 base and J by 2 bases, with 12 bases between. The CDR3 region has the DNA TGCGCCAGCAGCCAAGTGGGGGCAGGTCCCTACGAGCAGTACTTC. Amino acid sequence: CASSQVGAGPYEQYF.

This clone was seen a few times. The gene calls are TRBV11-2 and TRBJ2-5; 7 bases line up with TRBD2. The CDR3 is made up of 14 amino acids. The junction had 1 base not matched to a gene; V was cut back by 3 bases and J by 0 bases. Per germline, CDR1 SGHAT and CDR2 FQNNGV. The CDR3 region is CASSLGGYQETQYF. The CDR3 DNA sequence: TGTGCCAGCAGCTTGGGGGGGTACCAAGAGACCCAGTACTTC. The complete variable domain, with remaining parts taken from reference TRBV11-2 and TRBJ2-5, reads EAGVAQSPRYKIIEKRQSVAFWCNPISGHATLYWYQQILGQGPKLLIQFQNNGVVDDSQLPKDRFSAERLKGVDSTLKIQPAKLEDSAVYLCASSLGGYQETQYFGPGTRLLVL.

CDR3 sequence: CASSLARQSGAYNEQFF. For the CDR3, the DNA is TGTGCCAGCAGCTTAGCTCGTCAGAGTGGGGCCTACAATGAGCAGTTCTTC. This chain connects TRBV11-2 to TRBJ2-1; no definite D call. V gave up 1 base and J gave up 2 bases, with 15 bases separating them. Germline-derived CDR1 and CDR2 are SGHAT and FQNNGV. This CDR3 region has 17 residues.

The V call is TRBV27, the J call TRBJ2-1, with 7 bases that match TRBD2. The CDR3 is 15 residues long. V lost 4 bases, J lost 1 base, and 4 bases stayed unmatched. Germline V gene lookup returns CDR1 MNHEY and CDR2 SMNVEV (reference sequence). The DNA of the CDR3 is TGTGCCAGCAGTTGGGCGGGAGCTTCCTACAATGAGCAGTTCTTC. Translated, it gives CASSWAGASYNEQFF.